The 2 T cell receptor beta chains listed next were all sequenced from one sample in a study of T cell repertoires in cytomegalovirus infection (dated by TCRdb to the late 2010s). What these receptors recognize is not known. Reads for this sample came from an Illumina HiSeq 1500. The raw public reads went through TCRdb reprocessing: fastp at Q25, MiXCR clone calling, in-frame beta chains kept. A single entry per CDR3 protein holds the most common genes and DNA from its merged rows. The sample table holds 44,000 or so distinct CDR3 sequences, of which about a fifth were seen once. The ten largest clones take up approximately 90% of the sample. The sample's treatment or condition label is to be understood as: in vitro stimulation with specific CMV peptide epitopes to enrich CMV-specific T cells. The sequencing here drew on CD8+ T cells from cultured PBMCs, taken from culture after CMV antigen stimulation. The receptor set was obtained from a human donor in good health (CMV status not recorded). Some clones in this sample may be carry-over from other donors' samples.

The chain joins TRBV4-3 to TRBJ2-2; 11 bases map to TRBD2. V gave up 2 bases and J gave up 5 bases; unmatched junction bases: 4. CDR1 is LGHNA, CDR2 YSLEER, per germline. The CDR3 is 16 amino acids. The DNA for the CDR3 is TGCGCCAGCAGCCAACATAGCGGGAGGGGTACCGGGGAGCTGTTTTTT. Amino acid sequence: CASSQHSGRGTGELFF.

The rearrangement joins TRBV4-1 to TRBJ1-1; the match to TRBD1 covers 7 bases. Germline V gene sequence: CDR1 MGHRA, CDR2 YSYEKL. There are 13 residues in the CDR3. V lost 1 base, J lost 5 bases, and 1 base stayed unmatched. The CDR3 reads CASSQARGTEAFF. The CDR3 coding sequence is TGCGCCAGCAGCCAAGCCAGGGGGACTGAAGCTTTCTTT.